The clone carrying this TCR beta chain has a single count. This CDR3 contains 13 residues. Germline V gene sequence: CDR1 LGHDT, CDR2 YNNKEL (reference sequence). J lost 9 bases, V lost 5 bases, and 9 bases had no gene match. This specimen comes from a study of blood T cell repertoires in COVID-19. Profiled with immunoSEQ multiplex PCR; TCRdb holds only in-frame clones, not every one. Here the sample spans 150,000 or so clones, about 81% being singletons. The source of this sequence is a woman in her sixties or seventies with acute or convalescent COVID-19. The V and J genes are TRBV3-1 (or the pseudogene TRBV3-2) and TRBJ1-1, with 7 positions matching TRBD1. Source material: peripheral blood. CDR3 residues: CASSSRGGQKAFF. CDR3 nucleotide sequence: TGTGCCAGCAGCTCGAGAGGGGGACAGAAAGCTTTCTTT.